This entry describes one TCR beta chain. This CDR3 region has 16 residues. Germline V lookup: CDR1 KGHDR, CDR2 SFDVKD. V was shortened by 4 bases and J by 0 bases, with 14 bases between the two germline ends. Clinical symptoms, serum thyroxine, TRAb, thyroid ultrasound and orbital computed tomography formed the basis of diagnosis. Researchers took RNA transcripts and amplified TCR beta CDR3 regions from them. Scientists carried out first-round RT-PCR using HTBI primers and then a second-round multiplex PCR. TCRdb ran MiXCR on the multiplex PCR reads and lists one entry per CDR3 protein. This table has 350,000 to 400,000 distinct CDR3 sequences, 15% appearing once. The entry originates in a study of Graves' ophthalmopathy and Graves' hyperthyroidism.

The source material was peripheral blood. V is TRBV24-1 and J is TRBJ1-2; D is ambiguous. This sequence originates from a woman younger than 35 with stable Graves' hyperthyroidism. CDR3 bases: TGTGCCACCAGTGACCATGGAACGTCAGCTAACTATGGCTACACCTTC. Protein: CATSDHGTSANYGYTF.